This T cell receptor (beta chain) appears in the sequencing data of a study of T cells in Graves' hyperthyroidism and ophthalmopathy. Findings and caveats of the study: Separating ophthalmopathy from stable hyperthyroidism was achieved by a 13 V-J model.

J lost 0 bases, V lost 1 base, and 7 bases had no gene match. From germline, CDR1 is SGHRS and CDR2 YFSETQ. The length of the CDR3 is 17 residues. Patients having uncontrolled infection, another autoimmune disease, pregnancy or lactation were not included. Amplification of TCR beta CDR3 regions used RNA as the template. HTBI primers drove first-round RT-PCR of the TCR CDR3. One entry per CDR3 protein, called by TCRdb with MiXCR from the multiplex PCR reads. Of 450,000 to 700,000 distinct CDR3 sequences in the sample, 35% to 55% were seen once. This clonotype was recorded at least ten times. Antigen unknown.

The chain combines TRBV5-1 with TRBJ1-5; 7 nucleotides align to TRBD1. This receptor was obtained from an adult woman with Graves' disease, either hyperthyroidism or ophthalmopathy (not recorded which). Sequencing was carried out using peripheral blood or thyroid tissue (not recorded which). The CDR3 nucleotides read TGCGCCAGCAGCTTGTATCGGACAGGATATAGCAATCAGCCCCAGCATTTT. Translating gives CASSLYRTGYSNQPQHF.